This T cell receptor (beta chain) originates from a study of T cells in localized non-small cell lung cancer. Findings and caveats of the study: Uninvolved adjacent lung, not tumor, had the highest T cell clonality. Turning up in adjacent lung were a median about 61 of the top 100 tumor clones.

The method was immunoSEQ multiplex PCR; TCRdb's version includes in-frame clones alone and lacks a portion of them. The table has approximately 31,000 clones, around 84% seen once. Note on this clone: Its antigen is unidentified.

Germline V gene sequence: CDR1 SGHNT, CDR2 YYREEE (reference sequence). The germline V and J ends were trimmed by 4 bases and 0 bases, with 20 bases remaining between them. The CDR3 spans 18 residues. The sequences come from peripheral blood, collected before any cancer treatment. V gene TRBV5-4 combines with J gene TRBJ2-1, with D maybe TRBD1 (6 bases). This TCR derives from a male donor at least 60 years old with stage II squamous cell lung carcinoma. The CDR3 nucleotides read TGTGCCAGCAGCCCACGGGACATCCTGCAGAGCTCCTACAATGAGCAGTTCTTC. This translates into CASSPRDILQSSYNEQFF.